The 27 T cell receptor beta chains below were found in one sample sequenced in a study of blood T cell repertoires in COVID-19. Libraries were prepared by immunoSEQ multiplex PCR; TCRdb keeps only in-frame clonotypes and omits some of them. The sample has approximately 220,000 clones; more than 75% are singletons. Input material: peripheral blood. All receptors come from a man between 50 and 59 years old with acute or convalescent COVID-19.

The chain couples TRBV5-1 to TRBJ2-6; D perhaps matches TRBD2 (6 bases). CDR1 is SGHRS, CDR2 YFSETQ, per germline. This CDR3 contains 19 residues. V was trimmed by 0 bases and J by 0 bases, leaving 16 bases between them. CDR3: CASSLAPGRPYSGANVLTF. The CDR3 DNA is TGCGCCAGCAGCTTGGCGCCAGGGAGGCCTTACTCTGGGGCCAACGTCCTGACTTTC.

The chain combines TRBV19 with TRBJ1-6; no clear D gene. Looked up from germline, CDR1 is LNHDA and CDR2 is SQIVND (reference sequence). Trimming removed 0 bases from V and 8 bases from J, with 8 bases in between. The CDR3 is 14 residues long. CDR3 region: CASSIEAGYSPLHF. In DNA, the CDR3 is TGTGCCAGTAGTATAGAGGCAGGATATTCACCCCTCCACTTT.

This clone was seen once. The chain couples TRBV5-1 to TRBJ2-3; 7 nucleotides line up with TRBD1. Looked up from germline, CDR1 is SGHRS and CDR2 is YFSETQ. This CDR3 is 16 amino acids long. The ends lost 0 bases at V and 2 bases at J; junction bases unmatched: 6. The CDR3 DNA reads as TGCGCCAGCAGCTTGGGACAGGGTGGATTCACAGATACGCAGTATTTT. It translates to CASSLGQGGFTDTQYF.

CDR3 in amino acids: CASSFGDRRNTEAFF. In DNA form, the CDR3 reads TGTGCCAGCAGCTTCGGGGACAGACGAAACACTGAAGCTTTCTTT. The rearrangement uses TRBV7-2 and TRBJ1-1; TRBD1 aligns across 7 bases. The CDR3 totals 15 residues. Germline CDR1 reads SGHTA; CDR2 reads FQGNSA. Trimming removed 3 bases from V and 2 bases from J; junction bases left unmatched: 6.

As concerns this clone: The sample carries other DNA sequences with the same CDR3. V is TRBV5-1 and J is TRBJ1-1, with D possibly matching TRBD1 (5 bases). CDR3 length: 14 residues. Trimming stripped 2 bases from V and 1 base from J, with 9 bases between. The germline V gene has CDR1 SGHRS and CDR2 YFSETQ. Written as DNA, the CDR3 is TGCGCCAGCAGCTTATCGACAGCGAACACTGAAGCTTTCTTT. Translated, it gives CASSLSTANTEAFF.

V gene TRBV29-1 combines with J gene TRBJ2-3; possible D gene TRBD1, 6 bases. The CDR3 spans 13 residues. V was shortened by 7 bases and J by 2 bases, with 13 bases between the two germline ends. Germline CDR1 reads SQVTM; CDR2 reads ANQGSEA. This CDR3 reads CSAHGGITDTQYF. CDR3 coding DNA: TGCAGCGCCCATGGGGGCATCACAGATACGCAGTATTTT.

V gene TRBV5-6 combines with J gene TRBJ2-2; weak D call: TRBD2 (5 bases). The V end lost 2 bases, the J end lost 8 bases, and 10 bases lay between the germline ends. Per the germline V gene, CDR1 is SGHDT and CDR2 is YYEEEE. The CDR3 loop spans 13 amino acids. The CDR3 DNA is TGTGCCAGCAGCTTCGGGGTTGCTGGGGAGCTGTTTTTT. Its protein is CASSFGVAGELFF.

This clone was detected a few times. The gene calls are TRBV29-1 and TRBJ2-7; 8 positions match TRBD1. CDR3 length: 13 residues. Germline V gene sequence: CDR1 SQVTM, CDR2 ANQGSEA. The V gene end was trimmed by 7 bases and the J gene end by 0 bases; junction bases not matched to a gene: 5. CDR3 DNA: TGCAGCGCCCGGACAGGGAGCTCCTACGAGCAGTACTTC. The encoded protein is CSARTGSSYEQYF.

This chain links TRBV7-5 with TRBJ1-6. TRBV7-5 is listed as a pseudogene. This CDR3 region has 17 residues. As DNA, the CDR3 is TGTGTCAGAAGCTGGTGGGGGGGGCCTCCATATAATTCACCCCTCCACTTT. Residues: CVRSWWGGPPYNSPLHF.

CDR3 coding DNA: TGTGCCAGCTCGCCGACAGCTAACACTGAAGCTTTCTTT. It encodes CASSPTANTEAFF. The V and J genes are TRBV18 and TRBJ1-1; possible D gene TRBD1, 5 bases. The V gene's germline CDR1 is KGHSH and CDR2 LQKENI. V was clipped by 6 bases and J by 2 bases, with 10 bases between them. This CDR3 is 13 amino acids long.

This rearrangement joins TRBV7-3 to TRBJ1-1; weak D call: TRBD1 (6 bases). V was cut by 1 base and J by 4 bases, with 7 bases left in between. The CDR3 covers 13 residues. Germline V CDR1 and CDR2: SGHTA, FQGTGA. This chain's CDR3 is CASSLNRATEAFF. DNA of the CDR3: TGTGCCAGCAGCTTAAACAGGGCCACTGAAGCTTTCTTT.

V gene TRBV19 combines with J gene TRBJ1-1; TRBD1 aligns across 7 bases. CDR3 length: 15 residues. The germline gives CDR1 LNHDA, CDR2 SQIVND (reference sequence). V shed 5 bases, J shed 6 bases, and the junction held 12 bases outside the gene matches. CDR3 sequence: CASSSRTGGNAEAFF. The CDR3 nucleotides are TGTGCCAGTAGTTCCCGGACAGGTGGTAACGCTGAAGCTTTCTTT.

The table lists this clone with a count of one. The rearrangement joins TRBV9 to TRBJ1-2; D is undetermined. CDR1 is SGDLS, CDR2 YYNGEE, per germline. Trimming took off 0 bases at V and 0 bases at J, with 6 bases between the two ends. CDR3 size: 14 residues. The CDR3 DNA is TGTGCCAGCAGCGTAGCGTCAGCTAACTATGGCTACACCTTC. It encodes CASSVASANYGYTF. The full variable domain, completed using reference TRBV9 and TRBJ1-2, is DSGVTQTPKHLITATGQRVTLRCSPRSGDLSVYWYQQSLDQGLQFLIQYYNGEERAKGNILERFSAQQFPDLHSELNLSSLELGDSALYFCASSVASANYGYTFGSGTRLTVV.

This clone was seen more than once but under ten times. Here the CDR3 DNA reads TGTGCCAGTAGTCAAGGACAGGGGGCGTACAGCAATCAGCCCCAGCATTTT. Its protein is CASSQGQGAYSNQPQHF. The chain couples TRBV19 to TRBJ1-5, with 11 bases aligning to TRBD1. After removal of 5 bases from V and 1 base from J, the junction contained 7 bases not matched to a gene. The CDR3 totals 17 residues. The germline V gene encodes CDR1 LNHDA and CDR2 SQIVND (reference sequence).

The V call is TRBV6-5, the J call TRBJ1-6, with 10 positions matching TRBD1. CDR1 and CDR2 (germline): MNHEY, SVGAGI. This CDR3 has 14 residues. V dropped 7 bases and J dropped 9; count of bases not matched to a gene: 6. The CDR3, as DNA: TGTGCCAGCACTCCGGGACAGGGGATTTCACCCCTCCACTTT. Translating gives CASTPGQGISPLHF.

The chain joins TRBV5-4 to TRBJ1-2; 9 bases line up with TRBD1. This CDR3 contains 15 residues. The V gene end was trimmed by 0 bases and the J gene end by 3 bases; junction bases not matched to a gene: 3. Germline values: CDR1 SGHNT, CDR2 YYREEE (reference sequence). The CDR3 nucleotides are TGTGCCAGCAGCTTGGAGAGGGACAGGGACTATGGCTACACCTTC. Encoded protein: CASSLERDRDYGYTF.

This chain links TRBV6-5 with TRBJ1-5, with D possibly matching TRBD1 (6 bases). With 5 bases removed from V and 5 bases from J, the gap between germline ends came to 13 bases. The CDR3 runs to 14 residues. Germline lookup yields CDR1 MNHEY and CDR2 SVGAGI. CDR3 in amino acids: CASSPTGRYQPQHF. Here the CDR3 DNA reads TGTGCCAGCAGTCCAACAGGGAGATATCAGCCCCAGCATTTT.

The chain combines TRBV20-1 with TRBJ1-1, with 9 nucleotides matching TRBD1. V shed 5 bases, J shed 7 bases, and the junction held 2 bases outside the gene matches. The CDR3 runs to 11 residues. Germline V gives CDR1 DFQATT, CDR2 SNEGSKA (reference sequence). The CDR3: CSAGTGNEAFF. CDR3 DNA sequence: TGCAGTGCTGGGACAGGGAATGAAGCTTTCTTT.

The chain couples TRBV11-2 to TRBJ2-3; 9 positions agree with TRBD2. The CDR3 contains 15 residues. The junction had 9 bases not matched to a gene; V was cut back by 5 bases and J by 6 bases. Germline-derived CDR1 and CDR2 are SGHAT and FQNNGV. The CDR3 sequence is CASSNSRGGRDTQYF. Written as DNA, the CDR3 is TGTGCCAGCAGCAACTCGCGGGGGGGAAGGGATACGCAGTATTTT. Variable domain in full (rest from reference TRBV11-2 and TRBJ2-3): EAGVAQSPRYKIIEKRQSVAFWCNPISGHATLYWYQQILGQGPKLLIQFQNNGVVDDSQLPKDRFSAERLKGVDSTLKIQPAKLEDSAVYLCASSNSRGGRDTQYFGPGTRLTVL.

The rearrangement joins TRBV7-9 to TRBJ2-5; D is undetermined. This CDR3 contains 15 residues. CDR1 SEHNR and CDR2 FQNEAQ come from the germline V gene (reference sequence). V gave up 2 bases and J gave up 2 bases, with 12 bases separating them. The CDR3 here is CASSLTAGVQETQYF. For the CDR3, the DNA is TGTGCCAGCAGCTTAACGGCAGGCGTTCAAGAGACCCAGTACTTC.

This chain uses TRBV19 with TRBJ1-2; D is unresolved. The CDR3 spans 14 residues. Trimming pared 1 base from V and 1 base from J, leaving 7 bases between. Germline lookup yields CDR1 LNHDA and CDR2 SQIVND (reference sequence). The CDR3 nucleotides are TGTGCCAGTAGTATAGCCCCGAGTAACTATGGCTACACCTTC. Its translation: CASSIAPSNYGYTF.

This clone came up once. CDR3 nucleotides: TGTGCCAGCAGAGACAGGGGGCCGTGGGAGCAGTACTTC. It codes for CASRDRGPWEQYF. The rearrangement uses TRBV6-5 and TRBJ2-7; TRBD1 agrees at 10 bases. CDR3 length equals 13 residues. CDR1 is MNHEY and CDR2 is SVGAGI in the germline V gene. V gave up 6 bases and J gave up 7 bases; unmatched junction bases: 6.

The chain recombines TRBV7-2 with TRBJ1-6; D gene uncertain. The CDR3 is made up of 14 amino acids. Germline CDR1 SGHTA, CDR2 FQGNSA. Trimming shortened V by 1 base and J by 7 bases, and 8 bases separated the two germline ends. The CDR3 sequence: CASSLGWRNSPLHF. DNA for the CDR3: TGTGCCAGCAGCTTAGGATGGCGGAATTCACCCCTCCACTTT.

On this clone itself: This same CDR3 is encoded by further DNA sequences in the sample. The chain is built from TRBV12-3 or TRBV12-4 and TRBJ1-2; D is undetermined. Trimming stripped 3 bases from V and 1 base from J, with 6 bases between. CDR3 size: 13 residues. The CDR3 DNA reads TGTGCCAGCAGTTTGCGCGGTAACTATGGCTACACCTTC. As protein: CASSLRGNYGYTF.

The chain joins TRBV12-3 or TRBV12-4 to TRBJ1-5; TRBD1 might be the D (5 bases). Deletions cut 8 bases from V and 4 bases from J, with 12 bases between. The CDR3 contains 13 residues. CDR3 sequence (DNA): TGTGCCAGCTCCCGGGGGGTTAATCAGCCCCAGCATTTT. Protein sequence: CASSRGVNQPQHF.

The chain uses TRBV4-1 and TRBJ1-1; weak D call: TRBD1 (6 bases). Looked up from germline, CDR1 is MGHRA and CDR2 is YSYEKL. CDR3 length: 17 residues. Trimming took 3 bases from V and 1 from J, leaving 18 bases between them. The CDR3 spells CASSQRRGGGGNTEAFF. The CDR3 DNA sequence: TGCGCCAGCAGCCAGAGGAGGGGGGGTGGCGGGAACACTGAAGCTTTCTTT.

As DNA, the CDR3 is TGTGCCAGCAGCTTACGGTGGAGGAGGCCCGGGGAGCTGTTTTTT. Encoded protein: CASSLRWRRPGELFF. The chain is built from TRBV11-2 and TRBJ2-2; D might be TRBD2 (5 bases). The CDR3 contains 15 residues. The V end lost 2 bases, the J end lost 6 bases, and 13 bases lay between the germline ends. Germline CDR1 SGHAT, CDR2 FQNNGV.